This note documents a single T cell receptor beta chain sequence. The antigen is unknown. As every portion of the isolated RNA was reverse transcribed, the sequencing read expressed TCRB transcripts. This table comes from immunoSEQ multiplex PCR, and its TCRdb copy is limited to in-frame clones, with some not included. The sample yields approximately 170,000 clones, under 9.5% seen once. This sample is part of a study of beta chain features in type 1 diabetes. J lost 1 base, V lost 2 bases, and 14 bases had no gene match. From germline, CDR1 is SGHTA and CDR2 FQGNSA. The CDR3 consists of 18 residues. Study results and limitations: Type 1 diabetes patients showed fewer insertions and more deletions at VDJ junctions. Sequencing from cDNA could over-represent high-TCR-expressing cells. Type 1 diabetes patients showed a moderate but significant shortening of TCRB CDR3s in all four CD4+ subsets.

Sequencing was done on a sample of central memory CD4+ T cells from blood. The sequence was obtained from a man between 18 and 29 years old with type 1 diabetes. The V call is TRBV7-2, the J call TRBJ2-7, with 7 bases fitting TRBD2. CDR3: CASSLNPPGGGSSYEQYF. CDR3 DNA: TGTGCCAGCAGCTTAAACCCCCCAGGTGGCGGGAGTTCCTACGAGCAGTACTTC. The variable domain in full, with the rest retrieved from reference TRBV7-2 and TRBJ2-7, is GAGVSQSPSNKVTEKGKDVELRCDPISGHTALYWYRQSLGQGLEFLIYFQGNSAPDKSGLPSDRFSAERTGGSVSTLTIQRTQQEDSAVYLCASSLNPPGGGSSYEQYFGPGTRLTVT.